Presented here are 10 T cell receptor beta chains from one specimen sequenced in a study of early T cells in non-severe SARS-CoV-2 infection. TCRdb fed the 5' RACE reads into MiXCR, producing one record per CDR3 protein. The repertoire includes about 40,000 distinct CDR3 sequences, over 4% of them detected once, and roughly 5% sits in the top ten. The sequenced sample was whole blood. These receptors all come from an adult who was a healthcare worker with PCR-confirmed SARS-CoV-2 infection or an uninfected control (not recorded which).

This clonotype was seen ten or more times. The rearrangement links TRBV7-9 to TRBJ2-1; D may be TRBD1 or TRBD2 (5 bases each). Deletions cut 5 bases from V and 2 bases from J, with 19 bases between. Germline CDR1 SEHNR, CDR2 FQNEAQ (reference sequence). The CDR3 consists of 17 residues. The CDR3 DNA sequence: TGTGCCAGCAGCCAAAGCCCGGGACGGAAGGCCTACAATGAGCAGTTCTTC. Residues: CASSQSPGRKAYNEQFF.

By share of the sample, this clonotype is medium-sized. The V gene is TRBV20-1, the J gene TRBJ2-4; TRBD2 matches 9 bases. Per the germline V gene, CDR1 is DFQATT and CDR2 is SNEGSKA (reference sequence). This CDR3 has 14 amino acids. Losses at the gene ends were 4 bases for V and 4 bases for J; bases not matched to a gene: 5. DNA for the CDR3: TGCAGTGCTACCCAGCTAGCGGGGAAAAACATTCAGTACTTC. Amino acid sequence: CSATQLAGKNIQYF.

This clonotype was seen at least ten times. The chain carries TRBV11-2 and TRBJ2-3, with unresolved D. The length of the CDR3 is 14 residues. V was pared by 3 bases and J by 4 bases, with 11 bases between. Germline CDR1 is SGHAT and CDR2 is FQNNGV. CDR3 sequence (DNA): TGTGCCAGCAGCTTTAAAGGTACCGCAGATACGCAGTATTTT. It specifies CASSFKGTADTQYF. The complete variable domain, with remaining parts taken from reference TRBV11-2 and TRBJ2-3, reads EAGVAQSPRYKIIEKRQSVAFWCNPISGHATLYWYQQILGQGPKLLIQFQNNGVVDDSQLPKDRFSAERLKGVDSTLKIQPAKLEDSAVYLCASSFKGTADTQYFGPGTRLTVL.

V gene TRBV29-1 combines with J gene TRBJ2-7; tentatively, D is TRBD1 or TRBD2 (5 bases each). V dropped 5 bases and J dropped 2 bases, with 16 bases sitting between them. Germline assignment: CDR1 SQVTM and CDR2 ANQGSEA. The CDR3 runs 14 residues. CDR3 loop: CSVSGAGKPYEQYF. The CDR3 DNA reads TGCAGCGTTAGTGGGGCGGGTAAACCCTACGAGCAGTACTTC.

This clonotype was observed many times. This sequence joins TRBV3-1 and TRBJ1-2, with unresolved D. The germline gives CDR1 LGHDT, CDR2 YNNKEL (reference sequence). The CDR3 sequence is 16 residues long. Trimming removed 0 bases from V and 1 base from J, with 12 bases in between. The CDR3 spells CASSQERHPLNYGYTF. CDR3 coding DNA: TGTGCCAGCAGCCAAGAACGTCACCCTCTTAACTATGGCTACACCTTC.

This clonotype was detected ten times or more. Here the CDR3 reads CASSRRGAGAIFSYNEQFF. CDR3 DNA: TGTGCCAGCAGCCGCCGGGGGGCGGGGGCCATATTCTCCTACAATGAGCAGTTCTTC. The V gene is TRBV7-2, the J gene TRBJ2-1, with D perhaps matching TRBD2 (7 bases). The V end lost 5 bases, the J end lost 0 bases, and 23 bases lay between the germline ends. This CDR3 region has 19 residues. Per germline, CDR1 SGHTA and CDR2 FQGNSA.

The rearrangement joins TRBV24-1 to TRBJ2-1; TRBD1 matches 11 bases. The germline V gene has CDR1 KGHDR and CDR2 SFDVKD. V was clipped by 7 bases and J by 7 bases; unmatched bases: 8. The CDR3 has 15 residues. In DNA, the CDR3 is TGTGCCACCAGCGTTACCGGGACAGGGGGGAATGAGCAGTTCTTC. The encoded protein is CATSVTGTGGNEQFF.

This clonotype has ten or more counts. The chain links TRBV7-6 to TRBJ2-5; 8 positions agree with TRBD1. CDR3 size: 16 residues. Germline loops: CDR1 SGHVS, CDR2 FNYEAQ. The V segment lost 5 bases and the J segment 7 bases; nucleotides outside the gene matches: 15. The chain's CDR3 is CASSTGQGQDFRTQYF. In nucleotides, the CDR3 is TGTGCCAGCAGCACCGGACAGGGACAAGATTTTCGGACCCAGTACTTC.

The table lists this clonotype with many counts. The chain uses TRBV3-1 and TRBJ2-3; 7 nucleotides match TRBD2. Trimming at V came to 0 bases and at J to 11 bases, leaving 8 bases not matched to a gene. From germline, CDR1 is LGHDT and CDR2 YNNKEL (reference sequence). The CDR3 covers 14 residues. The CDR3 protein is CASSQEGLAARQYF. CDR3 DNA: TGTGCCAGCAGCCAAGAGGGGCTAGCGGCACGGCAGTATTTT.

This clonotype showed up many times. The V gene is TRBV29-1, the J gene TRBJ1-4, with D uncertain. There are 11 residues in the CDR3. Germline values: CDR1 SQVTM, CDR2 ANQGSEA. V lost 4 bases and J lost 8, with 8 bases in between. The CDR3 reads CSVGSEEKLFF. The CDR3 DNA sequence: TGCAGCGTTGGCAGTGAAGAAAAACTGTTTTTT.